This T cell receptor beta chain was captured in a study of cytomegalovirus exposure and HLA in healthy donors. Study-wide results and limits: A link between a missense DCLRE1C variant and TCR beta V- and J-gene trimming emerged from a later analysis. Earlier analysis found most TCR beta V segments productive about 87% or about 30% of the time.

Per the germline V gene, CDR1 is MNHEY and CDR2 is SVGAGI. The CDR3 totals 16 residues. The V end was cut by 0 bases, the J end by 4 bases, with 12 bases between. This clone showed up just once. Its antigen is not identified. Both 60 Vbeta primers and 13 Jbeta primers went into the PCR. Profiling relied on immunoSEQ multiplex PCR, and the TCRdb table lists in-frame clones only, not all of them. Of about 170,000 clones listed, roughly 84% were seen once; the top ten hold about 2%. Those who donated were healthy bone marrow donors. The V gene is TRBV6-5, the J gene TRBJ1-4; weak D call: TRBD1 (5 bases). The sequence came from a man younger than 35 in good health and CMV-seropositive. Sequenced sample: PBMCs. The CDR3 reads CASSYSITGVNEKLFF. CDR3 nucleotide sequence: TGTGCCAGCAGTTACTCGATTACAGGAGTTAATGAAAAACTGTTTTTT.